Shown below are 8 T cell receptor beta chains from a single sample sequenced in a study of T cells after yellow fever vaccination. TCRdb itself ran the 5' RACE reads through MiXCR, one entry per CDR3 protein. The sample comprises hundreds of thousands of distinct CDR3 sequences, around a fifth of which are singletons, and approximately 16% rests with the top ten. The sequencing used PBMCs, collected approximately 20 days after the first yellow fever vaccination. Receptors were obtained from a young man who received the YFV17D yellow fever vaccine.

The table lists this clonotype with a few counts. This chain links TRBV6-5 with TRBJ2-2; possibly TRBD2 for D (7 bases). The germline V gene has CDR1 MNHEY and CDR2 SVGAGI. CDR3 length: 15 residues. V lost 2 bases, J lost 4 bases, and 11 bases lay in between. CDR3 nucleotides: TGTGCCAGCAGTTACCACAGGGAGGGCACCGGGGAGCTGTTTTTT. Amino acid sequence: CASSYHREGTGELFF.

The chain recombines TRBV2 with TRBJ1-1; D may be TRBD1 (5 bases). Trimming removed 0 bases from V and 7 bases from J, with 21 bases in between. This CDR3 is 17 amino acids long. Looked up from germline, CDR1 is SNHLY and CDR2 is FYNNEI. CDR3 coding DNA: TGTGCCAGCAGTGAAGCGGAATTGCGTTGGGGGACGCGTGAAGCTTTCTTT. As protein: CASSEAELRWGTREAFF.

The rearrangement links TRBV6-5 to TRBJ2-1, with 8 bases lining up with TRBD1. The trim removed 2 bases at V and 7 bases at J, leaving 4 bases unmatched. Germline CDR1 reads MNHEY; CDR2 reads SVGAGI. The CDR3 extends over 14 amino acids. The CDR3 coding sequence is TGTGCCAGCAGTTACGACAGGGGTTTGAATGAGCAGTTCTTC. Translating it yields CASSYDRGLNEQFF.

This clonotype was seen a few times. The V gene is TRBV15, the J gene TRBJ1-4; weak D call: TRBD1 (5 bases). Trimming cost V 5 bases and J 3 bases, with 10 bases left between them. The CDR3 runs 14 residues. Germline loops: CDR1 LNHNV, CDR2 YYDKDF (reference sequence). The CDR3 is CATSERGSNEKLFF. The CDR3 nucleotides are TGTGCCACCAGCGAACGGGGGTCTAATGAAAAACTGTTTTTT.

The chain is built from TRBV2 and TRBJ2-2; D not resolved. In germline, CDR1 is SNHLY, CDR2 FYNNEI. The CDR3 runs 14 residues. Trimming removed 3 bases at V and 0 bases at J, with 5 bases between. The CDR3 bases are TGTGCCAGCAGTGATCAGGCGAACACCGGGGAGCTGTTTTTT. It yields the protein CASSDQANTGELFF.

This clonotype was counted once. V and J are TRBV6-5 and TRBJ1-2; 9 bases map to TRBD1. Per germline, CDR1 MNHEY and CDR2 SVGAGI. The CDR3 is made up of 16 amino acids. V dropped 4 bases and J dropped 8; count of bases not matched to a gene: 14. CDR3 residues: CASSLAGQGTRVGYTF. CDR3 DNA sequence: TGTGCCAGCAGTTTGGCGGGACAGGGTACTCGGGTCGGCTACACCTTC.

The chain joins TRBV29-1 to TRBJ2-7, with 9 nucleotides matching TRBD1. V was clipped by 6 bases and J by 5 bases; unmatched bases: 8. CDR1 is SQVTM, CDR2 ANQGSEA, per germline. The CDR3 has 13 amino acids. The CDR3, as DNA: TGCAGCGTATGGGGACAGGGTGGGAACGAGCAGTACTTC. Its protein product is CSVWGQGGNEQYF.

CDR3 protein: CASSSTDSYEQYF. In nucleotides, the CDR3 is TGTGCCAGCAGCTCAACAGATTCCTACGAGCAGTACTTC. J is TRBJ2-7 and V is TRBV12-3 or TRBV12-4; D uncertain. V lost 6 bases and J lost 1, with 10 bases in between. The CDR3 is made up of 13 amino acids.